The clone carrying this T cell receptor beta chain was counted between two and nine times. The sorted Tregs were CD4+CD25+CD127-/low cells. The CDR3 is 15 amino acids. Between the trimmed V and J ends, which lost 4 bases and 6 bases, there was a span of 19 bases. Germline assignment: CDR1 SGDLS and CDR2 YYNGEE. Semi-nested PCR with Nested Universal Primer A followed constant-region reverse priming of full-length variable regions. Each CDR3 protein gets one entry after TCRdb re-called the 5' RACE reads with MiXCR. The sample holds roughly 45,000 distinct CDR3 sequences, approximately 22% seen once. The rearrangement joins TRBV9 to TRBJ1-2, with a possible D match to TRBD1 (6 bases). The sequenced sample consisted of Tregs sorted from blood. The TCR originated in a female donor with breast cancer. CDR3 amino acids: CASSPRGDTLHGYTF. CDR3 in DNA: TGTGCCAGCAGCCCTCGAGGGGACACCCTACATGGCTACACCTTC.